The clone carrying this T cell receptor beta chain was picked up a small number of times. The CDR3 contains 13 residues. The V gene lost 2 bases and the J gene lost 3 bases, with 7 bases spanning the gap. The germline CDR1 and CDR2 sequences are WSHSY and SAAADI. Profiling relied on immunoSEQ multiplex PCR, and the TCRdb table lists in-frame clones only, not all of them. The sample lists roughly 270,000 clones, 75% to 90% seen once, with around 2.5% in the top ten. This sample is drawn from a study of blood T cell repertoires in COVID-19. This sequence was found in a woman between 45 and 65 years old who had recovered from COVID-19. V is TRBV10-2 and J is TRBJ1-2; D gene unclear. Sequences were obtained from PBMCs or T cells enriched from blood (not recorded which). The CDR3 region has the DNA TGCGCCAGCAGTGAGGCGATAGACTATGGCTACACCTTC. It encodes CASSEAIDYGYTF.